These T cell receptor beta chains were read from a single sample in a study of cytomegalovirus exposure and HLA in healthy donors. Assay used: immunoSEQ multiplex PCR; TCRdb lists only in-frame clones, some missing. The sample has fewer than 200,000 clones, 86% seen once. Sequencing was carried out using PBMCs. The receptors come from a man aged 18 to 29 in good health and CMV-seropositive. CDR3s leave out the opening cysteine and the closing phenylalanine or tryptophan.

v_gene,CDR3aa
TRBV5-1,ASSLPGQSET
TRBV10-3,AISESLAQSYEQY
TRBV6-1,ASSADLEGHPYGYT
TRBV18,ASSPRGTGTPANYGYT
TRBV9,ASSLTDTQY
TRBV28,ASSLRRGRGNQPQH
TRBV4-3,ASSQAYSQGRDEQY
TRBV9,ASSGNSGANVLT
TRBV13,ASSSPEQGFHEQY
TRBV6-6,ASSEGQRGNTIY
TRBV6-6,ASTGRGGNQPQH
TRBV4-2,ASSQVRILEDEQF
TRBV6-1,ASSDDPDRVNTEAF
TRBV28,ASSFRKGPGQGNEQY
TRBV7-9,ASSSRDREVYGYT
TRBV11-3,ASSYSGELF
TRBV28,ASSSGSGSPYNEQF